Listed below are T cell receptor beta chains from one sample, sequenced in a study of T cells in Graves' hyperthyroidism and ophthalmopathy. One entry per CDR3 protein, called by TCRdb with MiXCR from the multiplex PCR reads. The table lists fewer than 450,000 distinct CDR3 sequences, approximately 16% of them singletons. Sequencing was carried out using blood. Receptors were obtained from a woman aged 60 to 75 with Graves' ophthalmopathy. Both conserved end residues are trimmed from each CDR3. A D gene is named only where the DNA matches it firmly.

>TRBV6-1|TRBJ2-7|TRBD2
ASSELAVWEQY
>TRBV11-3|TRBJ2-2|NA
ASSPRFAGPNTGELF
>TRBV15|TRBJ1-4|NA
ATSRDVDATEKLF
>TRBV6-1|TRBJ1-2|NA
ASSDGVGGYT
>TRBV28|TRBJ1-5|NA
ASSLRNRGGTRQPQH
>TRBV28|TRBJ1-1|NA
ASGRRSDTEAF
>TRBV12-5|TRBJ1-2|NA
ASGLVQTGRGIHT
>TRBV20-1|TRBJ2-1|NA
SGNYQSYNEQF
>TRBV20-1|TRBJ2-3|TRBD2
SARIAGRTDTQY
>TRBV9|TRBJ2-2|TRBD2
ASSAFSGRANDGELF
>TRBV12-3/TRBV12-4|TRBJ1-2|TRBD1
ASSQQGVDYGYT
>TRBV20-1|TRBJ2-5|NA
SADPRQETQY
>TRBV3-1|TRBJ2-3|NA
ASSQDGLTQY
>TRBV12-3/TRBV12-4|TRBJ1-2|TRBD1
ASSPDRDRGYT
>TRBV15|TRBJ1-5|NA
ATSRGRGGNQPQH
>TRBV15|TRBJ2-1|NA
ATSSMGSYNEQF
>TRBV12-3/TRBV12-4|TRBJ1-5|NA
ASSFGGSNQPRH
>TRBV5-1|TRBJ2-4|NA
ASSPRTGRDIQY
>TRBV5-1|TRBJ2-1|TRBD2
ASSSLLSGRYYNEQF
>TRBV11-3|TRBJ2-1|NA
ASSLARVSNEQF
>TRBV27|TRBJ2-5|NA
ASSLWGGAETQY
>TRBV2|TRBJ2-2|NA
ASRPQGRTGELF
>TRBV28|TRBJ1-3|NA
ATGRHSGNTIY
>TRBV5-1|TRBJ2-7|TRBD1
ASSVGQSLYEQY
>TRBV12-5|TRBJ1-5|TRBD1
ASGLGTGGAGNQPQH
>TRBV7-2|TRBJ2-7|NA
ASSPQRDEQY
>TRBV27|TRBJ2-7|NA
ASNWDGSGYEQY
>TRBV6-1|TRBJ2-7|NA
ASSGSVTSLEQY
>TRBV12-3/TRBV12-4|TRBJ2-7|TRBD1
ASGDRGGREQY
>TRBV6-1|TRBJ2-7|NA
ASSRDRDYEQY
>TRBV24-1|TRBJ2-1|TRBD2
ATSDPYRVSTSGGRQF
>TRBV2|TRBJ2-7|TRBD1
ASSEGTGGTHEQY
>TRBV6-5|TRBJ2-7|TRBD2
ASRLTGLAGAPYEQY
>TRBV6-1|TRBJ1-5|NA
ASSDSTVNQPQH
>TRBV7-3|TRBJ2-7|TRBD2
ASSSGLAAAEQY
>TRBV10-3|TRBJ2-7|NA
AIGTSREQY
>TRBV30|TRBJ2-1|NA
AWSVQQNYNEQF
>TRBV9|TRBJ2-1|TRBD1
ASSVLSGTGTEQF
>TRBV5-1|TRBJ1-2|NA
ASSFTGSSWGYT